These 10 T cell receptor beta chains were sequenced from one sample in a study of cytomegalovirus exposure and HLA in healthy donors. The PCR made use of 60 Vbeta and 13 Jbeta primers. The protocol was immunoSEQ multiplex PCR, while the TCRdb copy is restricted to in-frame clones and leaves out a portion. The sample consists of under 200,000 clones, 60% to 80% of them appearing once. The sample taken for sequencing was PBMCs. The receptors were sampled from a man between 60 and 75 years old in good health and CMV-seronegative.

The sample holds a few counts of this clone. J is TRBJ1-3 and V is TRBV30; 9 nucleotides line up with TRBD1. CDR3 length: 13 residues. Germline CDR1 GTSNPN, CDR2 SVGIG (reference sequence). The trim removed 2 bases at V and 9 bases at J, leaving 5 bases unmatched. CDR3 in DNA: TGTGCCTGGAGTAGGACAGGGGTTGGCACCATATATTTT. It is translated as CAWSRTGVGTIYF.

DNA for the CDR3: TGTGCCAGCAGCCCTACCGTGGACTCCCCAGAGACCCAGTACTTC. Residues: CASSPTVDSPETQYF. The chain couples TRBV7-3 to TRBJ2-5; D perhaps matches TRBD2 (5 bases). V dropped 5 bases and J dropped 4 bases, with 17 bases sitting between them. Germline V gene sequence: CDR1 SGHTA, CDR2 FQGTGA. The CDR3 length is 15 residues. The complete variable domain, with remaining parts taken from reference TRBV7-3 and TRBJ2-5, reads GAGVSQTPSNKVTEKGKYVELRCDPISGHTALYWYRQSLGQGPEFLIYFQGTGAADDSGLPNDRFFAVRPEGSVSTLKIQRTERGDSAVYLCASSPTVDSPETQYFGPGTRLLVL.

This sequence joins TRBV7-7 and TRBJ1-5; D ambiguous. The ends were cut back, 0 bases at V and 5 bases at J, with 5 bases in the middle. The CDR3 spans 13 residues. CDR1 is SSHAT, CDR2 FNYEAQ, per germline (reference sequence). The CDR3: CASSLAEHQPQHF. CDR3 bases: TGTGCCAGCAGCTTAGCGGAGCATCAGCCCCAGCATTTT.

The CDR3 here is CASSQETSLARTDTQYF. The DNA of the CDR3 is TGTGCCAGCAGCCAAGAAACCTCGCTAGCGCGCACAGATACGCAGTATTTT. The J gene is TRBJ2-3, the V gene TRBV4-2; D perhaps matches TRBD2 (6 bases). Germline V lookup: CDR1 LGHNA, CDR2 YNFKEQ. V dropped 0 bases and J dropped 1 base, with 14 bases sitting between them. This CDR3 is 17 amino acids long.

V is TRBV6-1 and J is TRBJ1-2; tentative D call: TRBD1 (5 bases). The CDR3 totals 15 residues. V was cut by 0 bases and J by 3 bases, with 11 bases left in between. The germline V gene has CDR1 MNHNS and CDR2 SASEGT. In nucleotides, the CDR3 is TGTGCCAGCAGTGAAGCGCACGACAGAGACTATGGCTACACCTTC. It is translated as CASSEAHDRDYGYTF.

In this sample, this clone turned up once. This sequence joins TRBV4-1 and TRBJ2-1; 8 bases line up with TRBD2. Trimming removed 3 bases from V and 0 bases from J; junction bases left unmatched: 7. The CDR3 has 17 residues. CDR1 is MGHRA and CDR2 is YSYEKL in the germline V gene. The CDR3 protein is CASSQPKSGGSYNEQFF. The CDR3 DNA reads TGCGCCAGCAGCCAGCCTAAAAGCGGGGGCTCCTACAATGAGCAGTTCTTC.

The rearrangement joins TRBV2 to TRBJ2-6; tentatively, D is TRBD1 (6 bases). Trimming left V 8 bases short and J 0 bases short, with 11 bases between. The CDR3 is 15 amino acids. CDR1 is SNHLY, CDR2 FYNNEI, per germline. Here the CDR3 reads CASRDRSSGANVLTF. The CDR3, as DNA: TGTGCCAGCCGCGACAGGAGCTCTGGGGCCAACGTCCTGACTTTC.

This chain connects TRBV5-1 to TRBJ2-5, with TRBD1 as a possible D gene (5 bases). Trimming shortened V by 4 bases and J by 2 bases, and 12 bases separated the two germline ends. The CDR3 is made up of 14 amino acids. In germline, CDR1 is SGHRS, CDR2 YFSETQ. In DNA, the CDR3 is TGCGCCAGCAGCCTGTGGACAAATCAAGAGACCCAGTACTTC. Its protein is CASSLWTNQETQYF.

The chain links TRBV7-9 to TRBJ1-6; D uncertain. In germline, CDR1 is SEHNR, CDR2 FQNEAQ (reference sequence). Trimming pared 2 bases from V and 9 bases from J, leaving 8 bases between. The CDR3 totals 13 residues. The CDR3 bases are TGTGCCAGCAGCTTACTAACCGGTTCACCCCTCCACTTT. It yields the protein CASSLLTGSPLHF.

The V gene is TRBV6-1, the J gene TRBJ2-3; 8 bases map to TRBD2. The length of the CDR3 is 17 residues. J was trimmed by 3 bases and V by 2 bases; bases with no gene match: 10. The germline V gene has CDR1 MNHNS and CDR2 SASEGT. The CDR3 spells CASSEIGGGPLTDTQYF. As DNA, the CDR3 is TGTGCCAGCAGTGAAATCGGCGGGGGGCCGTTGACAGATACGCAGTATTTT.